This T cell receptor beta chain was sequenced in a study of T cells in women clearing cervical HPV infection. Study at large: HLA type could not be excluded as a confounder.

Assay used: immunoSEQ multiplex PCR; TCRdb lists only in-frame clones, some missing. The listing records nearly 35,000 clones. The source material was blood buffy coat. The receptor was derived from a woman between 18 and 70 years old with a cervical HPV16 infection that either progressed to CIN3+ or cleared (not recorded which).

The CDR3 DNA, read in part, is TGCGCCAGCAGTGAGTCGGGGGGTGCACCG. This codes for CASSESGGAP. From start to end, the CDR3 is CASSESGGAPLFF. The genes are TRBV10-2 and TRBJ2-2; the D gene is possibly TRBD2 (6 bases). The observed sequence ends 3 residues before the CDR3 terminus, with the missing tail filled in from the germline J gene. This CDR3 region has 13 residues. In germline, CDR1 is WSHSY, CDR2 SAAADI.